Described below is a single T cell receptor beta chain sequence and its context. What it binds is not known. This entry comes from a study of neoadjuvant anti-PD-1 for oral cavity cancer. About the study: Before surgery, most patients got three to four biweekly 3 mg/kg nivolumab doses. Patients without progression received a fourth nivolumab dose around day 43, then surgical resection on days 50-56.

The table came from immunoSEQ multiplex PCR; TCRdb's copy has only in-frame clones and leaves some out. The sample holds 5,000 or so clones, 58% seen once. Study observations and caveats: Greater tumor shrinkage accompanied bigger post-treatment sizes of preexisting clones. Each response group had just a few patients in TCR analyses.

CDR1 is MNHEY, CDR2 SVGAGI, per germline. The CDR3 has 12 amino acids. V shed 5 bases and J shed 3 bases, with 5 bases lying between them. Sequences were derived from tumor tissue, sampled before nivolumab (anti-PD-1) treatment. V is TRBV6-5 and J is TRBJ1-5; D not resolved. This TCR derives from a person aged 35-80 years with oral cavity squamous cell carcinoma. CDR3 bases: TGTGCCAGCAGTCAGGCCAATCAGCCCCAGCATTTT. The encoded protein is CASSQANQPQHF.